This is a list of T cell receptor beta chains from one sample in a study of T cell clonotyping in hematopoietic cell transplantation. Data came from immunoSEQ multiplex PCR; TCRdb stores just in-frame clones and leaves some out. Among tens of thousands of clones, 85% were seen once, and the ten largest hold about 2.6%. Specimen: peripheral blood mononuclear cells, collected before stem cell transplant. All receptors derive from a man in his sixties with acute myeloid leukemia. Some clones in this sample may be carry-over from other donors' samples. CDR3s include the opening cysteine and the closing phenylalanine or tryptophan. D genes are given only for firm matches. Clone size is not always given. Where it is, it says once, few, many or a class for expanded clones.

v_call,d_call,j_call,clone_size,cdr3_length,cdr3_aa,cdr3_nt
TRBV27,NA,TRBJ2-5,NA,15,CASSPQTGEWVTQYF,TGTGCCAGCAGTCCCCAGACCGGGGAATGGGTGACCCAGTACTTC
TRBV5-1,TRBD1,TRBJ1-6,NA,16,CASSLGAQGSSSPLHF,TGCGCCAGCAGCTTGGGGGCACAGGGGTCCAGTTCACCCCTCCACTTT
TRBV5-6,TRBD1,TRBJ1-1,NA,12,CASSLGTGKAFF,TGTGCCAGCAGCTTAGGGACAGGGAAAGCTTTCTTT
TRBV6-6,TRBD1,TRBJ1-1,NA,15,CASSGPGQGDTEAFF,TGTGCCAGCAGTGGGCCGGGACAGGGAGACACTGAAGCTTTCTTT
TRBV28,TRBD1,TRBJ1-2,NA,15,CASRGGGGWNYGYTF,TGTGCCAGCAGGGGAGGAGGGGGCTGGAACTATGGCTACACCTTC
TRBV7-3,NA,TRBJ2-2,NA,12,CASSLTAGELFF,TGTGCCAGCAGCTTAACCGCCGGGGAGCTGTTTTTT
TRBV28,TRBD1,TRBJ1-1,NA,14,CASTQTGTNTEAFF,TGTGCCAGCACCCAGACAGGGACGAACACTGAAGCTTTCTTT
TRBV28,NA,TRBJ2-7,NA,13,CASWGGHTYEQYF,TGTGCCAGTTGGGGGGGGCATACCTACGAGCAGTACTTC
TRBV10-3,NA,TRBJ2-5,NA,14,CAISDWDGQETQYF,TGTGCCATCAGTGACTGGGACGGCCAAGAGACCCAGTACTTC
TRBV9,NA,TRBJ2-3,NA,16,CASSATLDGFTDTQYF,TGTGCCAGCAGCGCGACCTTAGACGGCTTCACAGATACGCAGTATTTT
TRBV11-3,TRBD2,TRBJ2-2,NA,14,CASRMTSDTGELFF,TGTGCCAGCAGGATGACTAGCGACACCGGGGAGCTGTTTTTT
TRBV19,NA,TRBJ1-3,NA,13,CASTPNSGNTIYF,TGTGCCAGTACTCCAAACTCTGGAAACACCATATATTTT
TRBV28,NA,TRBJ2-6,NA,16,CASSSGEVSGANVLTF,TGTGCCAGCAGTTCCGGGGAGGTCTCTGGGGCCAACGTCCTGACTTTC
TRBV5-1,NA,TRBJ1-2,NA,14,CASSPRREGMGYTF,TGCGCCAGCAGCCCGAGGAGGGAGGGGATGGGCTACACCTTC
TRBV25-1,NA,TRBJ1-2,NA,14,CASSASGGYYGYTF,TGTGCCAGCAGTGCATCTGGGGGCTACTATGGCTACACCTTC
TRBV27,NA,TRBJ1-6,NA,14,CASSLVTGTSPLHF,TGTGCCAGCAGTTTAGTCACAGGGACTTCACCCCTCCACTTT
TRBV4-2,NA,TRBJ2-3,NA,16,CASSQSRGEVTDTQYF,TGTGCCAGCAGCCAATCGCGGGGAGAGGTCACAGATACGCAGTATTTT
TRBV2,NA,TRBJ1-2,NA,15,CASSAETGINYGYTF,TGTGCCAGCAGTGCCGAGACAGGTATTAACTATGGCTACACCTTC
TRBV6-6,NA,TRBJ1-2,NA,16,CASSYGGSLGRYGYTF,TGTGCCAGCAGTTACGGGGGATCCCTGGGGAGGTATGGCTACACCTTC
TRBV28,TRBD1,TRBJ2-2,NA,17,CASRLNAGTGDTGELFF,TGTGCCAGCAGACTAAACGCCGGGACAGGGGACACCGGGGAGCTGTTTTTT
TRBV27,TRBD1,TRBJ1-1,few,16,CASSSETGKGNTEAFF,TGTGCCAGCAGTTCTGAGACAGGGAAGGGGAACACTGAAGCTTTCTTT
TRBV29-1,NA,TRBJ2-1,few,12,CSVRQGYNEQFF,TGCAGCGTTCGTCAGGGCTACAATGAGCAGTTCTTC